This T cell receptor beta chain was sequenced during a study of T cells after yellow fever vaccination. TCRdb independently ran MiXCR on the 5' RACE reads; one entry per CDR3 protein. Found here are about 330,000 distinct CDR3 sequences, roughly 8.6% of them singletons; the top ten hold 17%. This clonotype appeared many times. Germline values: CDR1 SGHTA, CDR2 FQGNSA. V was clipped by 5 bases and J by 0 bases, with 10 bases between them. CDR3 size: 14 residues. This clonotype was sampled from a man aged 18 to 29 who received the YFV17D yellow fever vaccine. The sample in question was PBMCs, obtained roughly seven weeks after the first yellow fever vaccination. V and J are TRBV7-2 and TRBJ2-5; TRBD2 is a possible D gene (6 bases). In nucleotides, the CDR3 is TGTGCCAGCAGCCGCGGGGACTACCAAGAGACCCAGTACTTC. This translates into CASSRGDYQETQYF.